These T cell receptor beta chains were read from a single sample in a study of T-cell reconstitution after alpha-beta-depleted transplantation in children. TCRdb ran MiXCR on the PCR reads and lists one entry per CDR3 protein. This repertoire shows 300,000 to 400,000 distinct CDR3 sequences, under 20% found once; its top ten account for about 41%. This specimen consisted of PBMCs, mostly from graft donor cells, obtained 360 days after TCRalphabeta/CD19-depleted stem cell transplant. The receptors come from a male patient between 2 and 10 years old who had a stem cell transplant for acute lymphoblastic leukemia, so the T cells may come from the graft donor. CDR3s include the opening cysteine and the closing phenylalanine or tryptophan. D genes are given only for firm matches. Where a row states a size, it is once, few, many or the class of an expanded clone; other rows omit it.

CDR3: CASSFALSQQFF
DNA: TGCGCCAGCAGCTTTGCCCTTTCCCAGCAGTTCTTC
size: many
J: TRBJ2-1
V: TRBV5-1
D: NA

CDR3: CSALGQAYEQYF
DNA: TGCAGCGCACTCGGACAGGCCTACGAGCAGTACTTC
size: many
J: TRBJ2-7
V: TRBV29-1
D: TRBD1

CDR3: CASSLGPLRTGDEQYF
DNA: TGTGCCAGCAGTTTAGGCCCACTCCGGACAGGGGACGAGCAGTACTTC
size: NA
J: TRBJ2-7
V: TRBV12-3/TRBV12-4
D: TRBD1

CDR3: CASSLAGYQETQYF
DNA: TGTGCCAGCAGTCTAGCGGGATACCAAGAGACCCAGTACTTC
size: few
J: TRBJ2-5
V: TRBV28
D: TRBD2

CDR3: CSVDQGLSNEQFF
DNA: TGCAGCGTTGATCAGGGGTTGAGCAATGAGCAGTTCTTC
size: NA
J: TRBJ2-1
V: TRBV29-1
D: NA

CDR3: CAISGGTGGTNNEQFF
DNA: TGTGCCATCAGTGGGGGAACTGGCGGGACCAACAATGAGCAGTTCTTC
size: NA
J: TRBJ2-1
V: TRBV10-3
D: NA

CDR3: CASIHRDTNTIYF
DNA: TGTGCCAGCATCCACAGGGACACAAACACCATATATTTT
size: many
J: TRBJ1-3
V: TRBV28
D: NA

CDR3: CSAPQGPSGANVLTF
DNA: TGCAGTGCCCCCCAGGGGCCCTCTGGGGCCAACGTCCTGACTTTC
size: few
J: TRBJ2-6
V: TRBV20-1
D: NA

CDR3: CSARSRAGAQNTEAFF
DNA: TGCAGTGCTAGATCTCGGGCAGGGGCCCAGAACACTGAAGCTTTCTTT
size: many
J: TRBJ1-1
V: TRBV20-1
D: NA

CDR3: CASSQHPLGAGGPYEQYF
DNA: TGCGCCAGCAGCCAACACCCCCTTGGGGCTGGAGGGCCTTACGAGCAGTACTTC
size: NA
J: TRBJ2-7
V: TRBV4-1
D: NA

CDR3: CASSLAGAVRYNEQFF
DNA: TGTGCCAGCAGCTTGGCCGGGGCAGTGCGCTACAATGAGCAGTTCTTC
size: NA
J: TRBJ2-1
V: TRBV5-6
D: NA

CDR3: CASSQVGQGNYGYTF
DNA: TGCGCCAGCAGCCAAGTGGGACAGGGAAACTATGGCTACACCTTC
size: few
J: TRBJ1-2
V: TRBV4-1
D: TRBD1

CDR3: CASSLIGDWEQYF
DNA: TGTGCCAGCAGCTTGATCGGGGACTGGGAGCAGTACTTC
size: NA
J: TRBJ2-7
V: TRBV5-6
D: NA

CDR3: CASSPGGVFYGYTF
DNA: TGTGCCAGCAGCCCGGGCGGGGTATTCTATGGCTACACCTTC
size: many
J: TRBJ1-2
V: TRBV12-3/TRBV12-4
D: NA

CDR3: CASSLQVLGYEQYF
DNA: TGTGCCAGCAGTTTACAAGTTTTAGGGTACGAGCAGTACTTC
size: few
J: TRBJ2-7
V: TRBV28
D: NA

CDR3: CASSLMGAGDTQYF
DNA: TGTGCCAGCAGCTTAATGGGGGCTGGGGATACGCAGTATTTT
size: NA
J: TRBJ2-3
V: TRBV7-6
D: NA

CDR3: CASSLGPGELPLDAFF
DNA: TGCGCCAGCAGCTTGGGGCCAGGGGAATTGCCATTGGATGCTTTCTTT
size: few
J: TRBJ1-1
V: TRBV5-1
D: NA

CDR3: CASSPETGPNFGYEQYF
DNA: TGTGCCAGCAGTCCCGAGACGGGACCCAACTTCGGGTACGAGCAGTACTTC
size: NA
J: TRBJ2-7
V: TRBV12-3/TRBV12-4
D: NA

CDR3: CASSFFPSTGFYEQYF
DNA: TGTGCCAGCAGCTTCTTTCCGAGCACAGGTTTCTACGAGCAGTACTTC
size: many
J: TRBJ2-7
V: TRBV7-8
D: NA

CDR3: CASSFSPGTSGVPYNEQFF
DNA: TGTGCCAGCAGCTTTTCCCCCGGGACTAGCGGGGTCCCCTACAATGAGCAGTTCTTC
size: NA
J: TRBJ2-1
V: TRBV11-2
D: TRBD2

CDR3: CSVEGSRSTDTQYF
DNA: TGCAGCGTTGAGGGCAGCCGCTCCACAGATACGCAGTATTTT
size: few
J: TRBJ2-3
V: TRBV29-1
D: NA

CDR3: CASSQDSQGAGYEQYF
DNA: TGCGCCAGCAGCCAAGATAGCCAGGGGGCAGGCTACGAGCAGTACTTC
size: NA
J: TRBJ2-7
V: TRBV4-3
D: TRBD1

CDR3: CSAQGVTLQETQYF
DNA: TGCAGCGCCCAGGGGGTTACCTTACAAGAGACCCAGTACTTC
size: few
J: TRBJ2-5
V: TRBV29-1
D: TRBD1

CDR3: CASSLAGKHEQYF
DNA: TGTGCCAGCAGTTTAGCGGGGAAGCACGAGCAGTACTTC
size: many
J: TRBJ2-7
V: TRBV12-3/TRBV12-4
D: NA

CDR3: CASGFQGKWDGYTF
DNA: TGCGCCAGCGGTTTTCAGGGGAAGTGGGATGGCTACACCTTC
size: NA
J: TRBJ1-2
V: TRBV5-1
D: NA

CDR3: CASSLPITGGETEAFF
DNA: TGCGCCAGCAGCTTGCCCATCACAGGGGGCGAAACTGAAGCTTTCTTT
size: many
J: TRBJ1-1
V: TRBV5-1
D: TRBD1

CDR3: CASSQGWDPAQSYF
DNA: TGTGCCAGCAGCCAAGGTTGGGATCCGGCGCAGTCGTATTTT
size: NA
J: TRBJ2-3
V: TRBV3-1
D: NA

CDR3: CASSGHPNTGELFF
DNA: TGTGCCAGCAGTGGTCATCCGAACACCGGGGAGCTGTTTTTT
size: NA
J: TRBJ2-2
V: TRBV28
D: NA

CDR3: CASSQSLSSSQYF
DNA: TGTGCCAGCAGCCAAAGTCTCAGCAGTTCTCAGTACTTC
size: many
J: TRBJ2-7
V: TRBV3-1
D: NA

CDR3: CASSNRGYNEQFF
DNA: TGTGCCAGCTCAAACAGGGGCTACAATGAGCAGTTCTTC
size: NA
J: TRBJ2-1
V: TRBV27
D: TRBD1

CDR3: CASSSGPRLDSPTLYF
DNA: TGCGCCAGCAGCTCGGGCCCCCGATTGGACAGTCCTACTTTGTACTTC
size: few
J: TRBJ2-7
V: TRBV5-1
D: NA

CDR3: CASSQESGTNTGELFF
DNA: TGCGCCAGCAGCCAAGAGAGCGGGACGAACACCGGGGAGCTGTTTTTT
size: few
J: TRBJ2-2
V: TRBV4-1
D: TRBD2

CDR3: CSATSGGDEQYF
DNA: TGCAGTGCTACGTCGGGGGGGGACGAGCAGTACTTC
size: NA
J: TRBJ2-7
V: TRBV20-1
D: TRBD2

CDR3: CASSSFSDQGRTDTQYF
DNA: TGTGCCAGCAGTTCGTTCTCGGACCAGGGGCGCACAGATACGCAGTATTTT
size: many
J: TRBJ2-3
V: TRBV28
D: NA

CDR3: CASSPRGKVPSGTGELFF
DNA: TGTGCCAGCAGCCCACGGGGGAAAGTCCCCAGTGGAACCGGGGAGCTGTTTTTT
size: many
J: TRBJ2-2
V: TRBV7-3
D: NA